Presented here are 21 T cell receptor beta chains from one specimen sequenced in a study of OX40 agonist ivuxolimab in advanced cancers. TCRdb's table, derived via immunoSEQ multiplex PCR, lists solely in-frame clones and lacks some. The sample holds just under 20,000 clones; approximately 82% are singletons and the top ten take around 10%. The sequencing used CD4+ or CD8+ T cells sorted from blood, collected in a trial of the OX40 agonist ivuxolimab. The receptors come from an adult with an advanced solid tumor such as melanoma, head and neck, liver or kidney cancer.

The CDR3 DNA is TGTGCCAGCAGTAATACCGGGACACCCTATGAAGCTTTCTTT. Translated, it gives CASSNTGTPYEAFF. The rearrangement uses TRBV6-5 and TRBJ1-1, with D perhaps TRBD1 (6 bases). Deletions cut 5 bases from V and 7 bases from J, with 17 bases between. Germline V gene data show CDR1 as MNHEY and CDR2 as SVGAGI. The CDR3 spans 14 residues.

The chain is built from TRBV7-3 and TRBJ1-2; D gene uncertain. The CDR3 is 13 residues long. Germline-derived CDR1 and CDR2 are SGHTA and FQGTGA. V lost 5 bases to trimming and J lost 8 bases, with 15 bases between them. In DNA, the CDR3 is TGTGCCAGCAGCGTTTCGACGACGGGCGGCTACACCTTC. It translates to CASSVSTTGGYTF.

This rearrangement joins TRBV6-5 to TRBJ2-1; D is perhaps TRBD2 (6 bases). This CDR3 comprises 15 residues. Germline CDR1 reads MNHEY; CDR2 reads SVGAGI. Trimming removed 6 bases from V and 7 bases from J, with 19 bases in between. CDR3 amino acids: CASRPSGWILNEQFF. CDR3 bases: TGTGCCAGCAGACCAAGCGGGTGGATTTTAAATGAGCAGTTCTTC.

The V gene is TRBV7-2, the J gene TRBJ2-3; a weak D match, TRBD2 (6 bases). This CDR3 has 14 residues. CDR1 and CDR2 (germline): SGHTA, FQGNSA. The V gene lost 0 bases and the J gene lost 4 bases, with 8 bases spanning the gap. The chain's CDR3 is CASSLAGGSDTQYF. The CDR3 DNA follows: TGTGCCAGCAGCTTAGCGGGGGGTTCAGATACGCAGTATTTT.

CDR3 sequence reads: CASSWRLGKPQHF. The CDR3 DNA sequence: TGTGCCAGCAGTTGGAGGTTGGGTAAGCCCCAGCATTTT. The chain joins TRBV6-5 to TRBJ1-5; D is undetermined. Trimming left V 4 bases short and J 8 bases short, with 12 bases between. The CDR3 runs 13 residues. The V gene's germline CDR1 is MNHEY and CDR2 SVGAGI.

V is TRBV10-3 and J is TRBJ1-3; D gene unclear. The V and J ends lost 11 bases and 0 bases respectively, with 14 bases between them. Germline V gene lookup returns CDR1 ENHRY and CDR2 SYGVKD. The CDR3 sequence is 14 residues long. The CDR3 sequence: CAGVTEGSGNTIYF. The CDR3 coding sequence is TGTGCCGGGGTTACAGAGGGCTCTGGAAACACCATATATTTT.

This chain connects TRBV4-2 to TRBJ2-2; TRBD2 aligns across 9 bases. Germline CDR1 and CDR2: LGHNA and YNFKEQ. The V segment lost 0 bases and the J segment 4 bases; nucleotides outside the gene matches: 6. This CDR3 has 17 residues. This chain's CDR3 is CASSQDLAGGVTGELFF. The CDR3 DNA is TGTGCCAGCAGCCAAGATTTGGCGGGAGGGGTCACCGGGGAGCTGTTTTTT.

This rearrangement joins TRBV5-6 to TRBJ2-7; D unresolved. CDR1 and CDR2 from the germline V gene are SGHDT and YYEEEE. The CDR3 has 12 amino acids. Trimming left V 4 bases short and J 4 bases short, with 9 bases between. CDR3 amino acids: CASSTANYEQYF. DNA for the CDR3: TGTGCCAGCAGCACGGCGAATTACGAGCAGTACTTC. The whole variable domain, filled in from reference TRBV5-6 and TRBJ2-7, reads DAGVTQSPTHLIKTRGQQVTLRCSPKSGHDTVSWYQQALGQGPQFIFQYYEEEERQRGNFPDRFSGHQFPNYSSELNVNALLLGDSALYLCASSTANYEQYFGPGTRLTVT.

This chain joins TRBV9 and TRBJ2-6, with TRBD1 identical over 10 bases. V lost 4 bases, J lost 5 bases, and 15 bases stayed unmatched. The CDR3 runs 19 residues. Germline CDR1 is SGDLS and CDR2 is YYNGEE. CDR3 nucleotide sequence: TGTGCCAGCAGCCCAAGGACAGGGGGGCCCTTAATGAGGGCCAACGTCCTGACTTTC. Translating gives CASSPRTGGPLMRANVLTF. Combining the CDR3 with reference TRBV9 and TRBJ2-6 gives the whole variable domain DSGVTQTPKHLITATGQRVTLRCSPRSGDLSVYWYQQSLDQGLQFLIQYYNGEERAKGNILERFSAQQFPDLHSELNLSSLELGDSALYFCASSPRTGGPLMRANVLTFGAGSRLTVL.

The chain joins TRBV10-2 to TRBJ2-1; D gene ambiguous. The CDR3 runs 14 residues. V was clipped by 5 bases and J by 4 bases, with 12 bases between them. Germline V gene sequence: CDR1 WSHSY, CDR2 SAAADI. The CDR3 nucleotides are TGCGCCAGCAGTCCCCTAGATGTGTACAATGAGCAGTTCTTC. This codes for CASSPLDVYNEQFF.

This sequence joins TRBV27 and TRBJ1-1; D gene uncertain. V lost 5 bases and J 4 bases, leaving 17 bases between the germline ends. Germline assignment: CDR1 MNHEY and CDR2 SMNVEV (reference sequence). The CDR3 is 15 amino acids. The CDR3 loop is CASSPETGLGTEAFF. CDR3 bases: TGTGCCAGCAGTCCCGAGACCGGCCTAGGCACTGAAGCTTTCTTT.

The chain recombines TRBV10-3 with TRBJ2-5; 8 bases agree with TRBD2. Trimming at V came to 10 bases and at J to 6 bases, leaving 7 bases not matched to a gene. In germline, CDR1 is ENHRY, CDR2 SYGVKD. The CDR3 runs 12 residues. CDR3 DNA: TGTGCCACCGGTAGCGGGAATAAGACCCAGTACTTC. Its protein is CATGSGNKTQYF.

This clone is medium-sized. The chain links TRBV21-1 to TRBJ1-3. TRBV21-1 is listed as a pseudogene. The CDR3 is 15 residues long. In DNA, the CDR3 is TGTGCCAGCAGGAGGACTCTCAGCTCTGGAAACACCATATATTTT. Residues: CASRRTLSSGNTIYF.

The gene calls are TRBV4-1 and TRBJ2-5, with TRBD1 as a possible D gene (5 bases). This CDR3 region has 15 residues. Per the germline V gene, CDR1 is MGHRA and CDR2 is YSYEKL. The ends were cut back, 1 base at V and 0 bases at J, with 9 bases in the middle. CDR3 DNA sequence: TGCGCCAGCAGCCAAGGGACAACATACCAAGAGACCCAGTACTTC. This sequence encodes CASSQGTTYQETQYF.

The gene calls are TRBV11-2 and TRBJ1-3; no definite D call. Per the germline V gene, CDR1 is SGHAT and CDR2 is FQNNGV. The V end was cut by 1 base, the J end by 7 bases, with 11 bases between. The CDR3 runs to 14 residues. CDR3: CASSLVVMGNTIYF. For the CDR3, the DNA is TGTGCCAGCAGCTTAGTGGTTATGGGGAACACCATATATTTT.

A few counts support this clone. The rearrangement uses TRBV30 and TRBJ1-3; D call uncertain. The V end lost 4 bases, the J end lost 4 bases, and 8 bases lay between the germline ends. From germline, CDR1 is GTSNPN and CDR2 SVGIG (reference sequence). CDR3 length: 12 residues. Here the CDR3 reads CAWKSKGNTIYF. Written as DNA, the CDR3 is TGTGCCTGGAAATCAAAGGGAAACACCATATATTTT.

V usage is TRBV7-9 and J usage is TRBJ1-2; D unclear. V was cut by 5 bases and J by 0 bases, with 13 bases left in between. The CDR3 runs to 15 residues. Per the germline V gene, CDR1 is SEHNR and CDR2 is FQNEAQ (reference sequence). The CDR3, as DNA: TGTGCCAGCAGCCCCCGAGCCGGGACTAACTATGGCTACACCTTC. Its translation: CASSPRAGTNYGYTF.

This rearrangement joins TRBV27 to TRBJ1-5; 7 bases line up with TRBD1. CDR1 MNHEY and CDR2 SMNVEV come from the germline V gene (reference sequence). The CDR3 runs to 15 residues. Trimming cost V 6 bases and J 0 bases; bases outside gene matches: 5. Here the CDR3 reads CASSSTGNSNQPQHF. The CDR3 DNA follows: TGTGCCAGCAGCTCGACAGGGAATAGCAATCAGCCCCAGCATTTT.

Here the CDR3 DNA reads TGTGCCAGCAGCTTGAAAGTCCTGGATGAAAAACTGTTTTTT. It yields the protein CASSLKVLDEKLFF. The chain joins TRBV5-6 to TRBJ1-4, with D hard to call. V lost 1 base to trimming and J lost 6 bases, with 10 bases between them. The CDR3 has 14 amino acids. Germline V gene data show CDR1 as SGHDT and CDR2 as YYEEEE.

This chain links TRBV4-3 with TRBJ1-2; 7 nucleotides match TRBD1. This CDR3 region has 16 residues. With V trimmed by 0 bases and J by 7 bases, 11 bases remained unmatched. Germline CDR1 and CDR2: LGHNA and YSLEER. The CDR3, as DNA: TGCGCCAGCAGCCAAGATCCTCAGGGGGGGAAGAGTGGCTACACCTTC. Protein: CASSQDPQGGKSGYTF.

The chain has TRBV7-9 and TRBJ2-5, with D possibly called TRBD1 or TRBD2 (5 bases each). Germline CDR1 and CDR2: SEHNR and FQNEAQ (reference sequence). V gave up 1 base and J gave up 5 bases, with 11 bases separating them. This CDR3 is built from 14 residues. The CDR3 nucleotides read TGTGCCAGCAGCTTAGGAGGGGCTGGGGAGACCCAGTACTTC. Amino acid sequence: CASSLGGAGETQYF.